This TCR beta chain was identified in a study of cytomegalovirus exposure and HLA in healthy donors. About the study: About 77 million unique TCRs from HLA-typed donors made up an early data release.

CDR1 is KGHSY, CDR2 FQNENV, per germline. V was cut by 1 base and J by 1 base, with 7 bases left in between. The CDR3 has 14 residues. Points from the study as a whole: In vitro assays verified that three CMV-associated chains recognized CMV antigens specifically.

Of note for this clone: Its antigen is not identified.

The PCR was carried out with 60 Vbeta primers and 13 Jbeta primers. The table came from immunoSEQ multiplex PCR; TCRdb's copy has only in-frame clones and leaves some out. Among 150,000 to 170,000 clones, approximately 72% were seen once, and the ten largest hold 2.8%. The gene calls are TRBV16 and TRBJ1-1; unclear D gene. The specimen sequenced was PBMCs. This TCR was recovered from a man aged 18 to 29 in good health and CMV-seronegative. This CDR3 reads CASSQLAENTEAFF. The CDR3 DNA follows: TGTGCCAGCAGCCAATTGGCCGAGAACACTGAAGCTTTCTTT.